Here is one TCR beta chain with its context. V was clipped by 3 bases and J by 0 bases; unmatched bases: 9. The CDR3 length is 17 residues. CDR1 and CDR2 from the germline V gene are SGHTS and YDEGEE. These data belong to a study of blood T cell repertoires in COVID-19. Generated by immunoSEQ multiplex PCR, the TCRdb table keeps only in-frame clones and is missing some. This repertoire shows 150,000 to 200,000 clones, less than 90% found once; its top ten account for around 6.5%. The receptor comes from a woman between 45 and 60 years old who had recovered from COVID-19. The rearrangement uses TRBV5-8 and TRBJ2-3; 8 bases match TRBD1. The sample consisted of PBMCs or T cells enriched from blood (not recorded which). DNA of the CDR3: TGTGCCAGCAGCTCACGGACAGGGCAAAAAAGCACAGATACGCAGTATTTT. Protein: CASSSRTGQKSTDTQYF.